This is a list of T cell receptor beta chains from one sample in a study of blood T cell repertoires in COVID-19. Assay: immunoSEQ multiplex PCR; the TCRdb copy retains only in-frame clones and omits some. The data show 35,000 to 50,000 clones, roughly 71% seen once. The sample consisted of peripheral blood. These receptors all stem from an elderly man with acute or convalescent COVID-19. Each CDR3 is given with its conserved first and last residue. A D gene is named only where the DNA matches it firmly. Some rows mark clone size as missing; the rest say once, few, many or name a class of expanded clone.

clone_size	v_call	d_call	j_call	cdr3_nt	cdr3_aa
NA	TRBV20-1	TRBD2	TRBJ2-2	TGCAGTGCTAGTGCGACTAGCGCGATCACCGGGGAGCTGTTTTTT	CSASATSAITGELFF
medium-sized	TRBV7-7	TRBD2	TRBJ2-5	TGTGCTAGCAGCTTATTAGCGGGGGGCCAAACCTTCGAGACCCAGTACTTC	CASSLLAGGQTFETQYF
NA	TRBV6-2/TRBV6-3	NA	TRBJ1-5	TGTGCCAGCAGTCCAACTCGGAGCAATCAGCCCCAGCATTTT	CASSPTRSNQPQHF
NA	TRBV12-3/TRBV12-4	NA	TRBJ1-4	TGTGCCAGCAGATTTGGGGAGGAAAAACTGTTTTTT	CASRFGEEKLFF
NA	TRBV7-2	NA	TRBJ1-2	TGTGCCAGCAGCTCTACAATGGCAGGGGATGGCTACACCTTC	CASSSTMAGDGYTF
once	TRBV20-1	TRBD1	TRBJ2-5	TGCAGTGCTTCGGACAGGCGGGCCCAGTACTTC	CSASDRRAQYF
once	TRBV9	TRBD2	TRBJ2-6	TGTGCCAGCAGCTTAGGGACTAGCGGAAGCTCTGGGGCCAACGTCCTGACTTTC	CASSLGTSGSSGANVLTF
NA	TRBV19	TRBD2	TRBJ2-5	TGTGCCAGTAGTATTCGGGGGGGGGCGCAGGAGACCCAGTACTTC	CASSIRGGAQETQYF
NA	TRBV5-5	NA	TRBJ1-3	TGTGCCAGCAGCTGGGGCGGGGGGCACGGAAACACCATATATTTT	CASSWGGGHGNTIYF
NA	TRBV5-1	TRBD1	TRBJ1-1	TGCGCCAGCAGCCCTGGGACAGGCGTTTCAACCACTGAAGCTTTCTTT	CASSPGTGVSTTEAFF